This T cell receptor beta chain is drawn from a study of cytomegalovirus exposure and HLA in healthy donors. Amplification used 60 Vbeta primers and 13 Jbeta primers. Data came from immunoSEQ multiplex PCR; TCRdb stores just in-frame clones and leaves some out. The table lists about 190,000 clones, 87% of them singletons. CDR3 length equals 14 residues. Germline V lookup: CDR1 SGHRS, CDR2 YFSETQ. Trimming removed 4 bases from V and 0 bases from J, with 8 bases in between. J is TRBJ2-1 and V is TRBV5-1; D call uncertain. Input material: PBMCs. The sequence came from a young man in good health and CMV-seronegative. This chain's CDR3 is CASSPPGSYNEQFF. The CDR3 coding sequence is TGCGCCAGCAGCCCGCCGGGCTCCTACAATGAGCAGTTCTTC.